A selection of T cell receptor beta chains follows, all from one sample in a study of regulatory T cells in long-lasting Graves disease. TCRdb ran MiXCR on the multiplex PCR reads and lists one entry per CDR3 protein. The table lists roughly 530,000 distinct CDR3 sequences, 15% to 20% of them singletons. This sample also appeared in a second study, on T cells in Graves' hyperthyroidism and ophthalmopathy.

Sequenced material: peripheral blood mononuclear cells (PBMCs), taken at new diagnosis, from a patient treated with antithyroid drugs. The receptors stem from a woman aged 35-65 years with Graves disease. The CDR3 runs from the conserved cysteine through the conserved F or W. Fields, in order: D gene, V gene, clone size, J gene, CDR3 DNA, CDR3 protein. A D gene is named only where the DNA matches it firmly. Only part of the rows carry a size: once, few, many, or a class if the clone is expanded.

.	TRBV6-2/TRBV6-3	many	TRBJ1-1	TGTGCCAGCAGTTTCCTGACCGAGGGGAACACTGAAGCTTTCTTT	CASSFLTEGNTEAFF
TRBD2	TRBV9	few	TRBJ2-2	TGTGCCAGCAGCGTAGTAGCGGGGGACCTCACCGGGGAGCTGTTTTTT	CASSVVAGDLTGELFF
TRBD1	TRBV6-1	many	TRBJ2-7	TGTGCCAGCAGTGAAGGGACAGGGGGCACGAGGGAGCAGTACTTC	CASSEGTGGTREQYF
TRBD1	TRBV29-1	.	TRBJ1-1	TGCAGCGTTGGCTCGGGGACAGGGGTGGTTGAAGCTTTCTTT	CSVGSGTGVVEAFF
.	TRBV3-1	many	TRBJ2-5	TGTGCCAGCAGCCAGGGGTCGTCGGATCGAGAGACCCAGTACTTC	CASSQGSSDRETQYF
TRBD1	TRBV5-1	many	TRBJ1-1	TGCGCCAGCAGCTGGGACAGGGGTTTTACTGAAGCTTTCTTT	CASSWDRGFTEAFF
.	TRBV12-5	many	TRBJ1-1	TGTGCTAGTGGTTTGGCCCCCCGCGCAGGGGTTAACACTGAAGCTTTCTTT	CASGLAPRAGVNTEAFF
.	TRBV10-3	many	TRBJ2-1	TGTGCCATCAGTGAGGGGGGAAAGGGGCCCTACAATGAGCAGTTCTTC	CAISEGGKGPYNEQFF
TRBD1	TRBV11-1	many	TRBJ1-1	TGTGCCAGCAGCTCCCAGGACAGGGGGGACACTGAAGCTTTCTTT	CASSSQDRGDTEAFF
TRBD1	TRBV25-1	.	TRBJ1-1	TGTGCCAGCAGACTACAGGGGTCGAACACTGAAGCTTTCTTT	CASRLQGSNTEAFF
TRBD2	TRBV19	few	TRBJ2-7	TGTGCCAGTAGCAGGGGCCGGGAGGGGTCTGACGCCGAGCAGTACTTC	CASSRGREGSDAEQYF
.	TRBV7-9	.	TRBJ2-1	TGTGCCAGCAGCTTAGCGGGGGCCAACAATGAGCAGTTCTTC	CASSLAGANNEQFF
TRBD1	TRBV12-3/TRBV12-4	.	TRBJ1-4	TGTGCCAGCAGCCCAGGACAGGGTAGAGCCGGGCGGCTAGGTGAAAAACTGTTTTTT	CASSPGQGRAGRLGEKLFF
.	TRBV20-1	few	TRBJ2-6	TGCAGTGCTAGAGGCCAGTACTCTGGGGCCAACGTCCTGACTTTC	CSARGQYSGANVLTF
.	TRBV18	few	TRBJ2-5	TGTGCCAGCAGCCAAGATTCCGGGGCGGGACAAGAGACCCAGTACTTC	CASSQDSGAGQETQYF
TRBD1	TRBV19	many	TRBJ1-1	TGTGCCAGTAGTGCGGACAGGGTTTGGAACACTGAAGCTTTCTTT	CASSADRVWNTEAFF
.	TRBV7-9	.	TRBJ1-3	TGTGCCAGCAGCTTAGGTCTTTTGACGCTCTCTGGAAACACCATATATTTT	CASSLGLLTLSGNTIYF
.	TRBV18	few	TRBJ1-5	TGTGCCAGCTCACCAGGACTCCTGGACGGTCAGCCCCAGCATTTT	CASSPGLLDGQPQHF
.	TRBV4-1	many	TRBJ1-1	TGCGCCAGCAGCCAATTTGAATTACAAATTGAAGCTTTCTTT	CASSQFELQIEAFF
TRBD1	TRBV11-2	.	TRBJ1-1	TGTGCCAGTCAGTTAAGGGACAGGAACACTGAAGCTTTCTTT	CASQLRDRNTEAFF
TRBD1	TRBV10-3	.	TRBJ1-4	TGTGCCATCTCGGACAGGGAGAATGAAAAACTGTTTTTT	CAISDRENEKLFF
TRBD2	TRBV6-1	few	TRBJ2-1	TGTGCCAGCAGTCTAGCGGGGGGCTACTACAATGAGCAGTTCTTC	CASSLAGGYYNEQFF
TRBD2	TRBV20-1	.	TRBJ2-3	TGCAGTGCTATTAGCGGGGGGGCCCGGACAGATACGCAGTATTTT	CSAISGGARTDTQYF
.	TRBV20-1	many	TRBJ2-7	TGCAGTGCTATCTCGAGCTCCTACGAGCAGTACTTC	CSAISSSYEQYF
TRBD1	TRBV11-2	many	TRBJ1-1	TGTGCCAGCAGCTTCCCACAGGGGGGTACTGAAGCTTTCTTT	CASSFPQGGTEAFF
.	TRBV6-4	few	TRBJ2-1	TGTGCCAGCAGTCCCGCTAGAAGGGCGGCAAACAATGAGCAGTTCTTC	CASSPARRAANNEQFF
TRBD1	TRBV4-1	.	TRBJ2-7	TGCGCCAGCAGCCAAGAGGACAGGTTATATTCCCAGTACTTC	CASSQEDRLYSQYF
.	TRBV12-3/TRBV12-4	many	TRBJ2-2	TGTGCCAGCATGAGGGACTTCACCGGGGAGCTGTTTTTT	CASMRDFTGELFF
.	TRBV6-2/TRBV6-3	few	TRBJ1-3	TGTGCCAGCAGCCCATCTCCCGGCTCTGGAAACACCATATATTTT	CASSPSPGSGNTIYF
.	TRBV9	many	TRBJ2-3	TGTGGGAACCAGGGCGGGGCAGTCACAGATACGCAGTATTTT	CGNQGGAVTDTQYF
.	TRBV7-9	.	TRBJ2-4	TGCGCCAGCAGCCAAGATGCCGGGGACATTCAGTACTTC	CASSQDAGDIQYF
TRBD2	TRBV15	many	TRBJ2-7	TGTGCCACCGGACGGGGGGGCGCTACCTACGAGCAGTACTTC	CATGRGGATYEQYF
TRBD2	TRBV28	.	TRBJ2-1	TGTGCCAGCAGCCGGACTAGCGGGAGGGCCTTTGAGCAGTTCTTC	CASSRTSGRAFEQFF
.	TRBV9	many	TRBJ1-6	TGTGCCAGCAGCGTAGTGGGATTCGGTTCACCCCTCCACTTT	CASSVVGFGSPLHF
.	TRBV11-2	many	TRBJ2-7	TGTGCCAGCAGCCCTACGAAGAGGTCCTACGAGCAGTACTTC	CASSPTKRSYEQYF
.	TRBV3-1	many	TRBJ1-4	TGTGCCAGCAGCCAGGAGGGGCTGATTGGCGATGAAAAACTGTTTTTT	CASSQEGLIGDEKLFF
.	TRBV6-1	many	TRBJ1-2	TGTGCCAGCAGGGTGCAGACGACTAACTATGGCTACACCTTC	CASRVQTTNYGYTF
.	TRBV20-1	many	TRBJ2-1	TGCAGTGCTAGAGATGTATTCTCGAGCTCCTACAATGAGCAGTTCTTC	CSARDVFSSSYNEQFF
TRBD2	TRBV10-3	.	TRBJ2-7	TGTGCCATCAGTGGCGAGCGGGGCCAATACGAGCAGTACTTC	CAISGERGQYEQYF
.	TRBV5-5	many	TRBJ2-3	TGTGCCAGCAGCGGTTCCCCGGAAGATACGCAGTATTTT	CASSGSPEDTQYF
TRBD1	TRBV18	few	TRBJ2-3	TGTGCCAGCTCACCAGTGCCGCCGGGACAGGGGAGCACAGATACGCAGTATTTT	CASSPVPPGQGSTDTQYF
.	TRBV28	many	TRBJ1-2	TGTGCCAGCAGTTTAAACAGGGCGAGGGGCTACACCTTC	CASSLNRARGYTF
.	TRBV29-1	.	TRBJ1-1	TGCAGCGTTGAAGAAATGGGCGGGATGGACACTGAAGCTTTCTTT	CSVEEMGGMDTEAFF
.	TRBV9	.	TRBJ2-5	TGTGCCAGCAGCGTGTCCGGGGGCCAAGAGACCCAGTGCTTC	CASSVSGGQETQCF
.	TRBV4-3	.	TRBJ1-6	TGCGCCAGCAGCCAAGTTCAGAATTCACCCCTCCACTTT	CASSQVQNSPLHF
TRBD2	TRBV7-2	few	TRBJ2-3	TGTGCCAGCAGCTTAGTTCCGGGGGGAACAGATACGCAGTATTTT	CASSLVPGGTDTQYF
.	TRBV20-1	many	TRBJ1-1	TGCAGTGCTAGAGTAATGGTGGGGAAGAACACTGAAGCTTTCTTT	CSARVMVGKNTEAFF
.	TRBV28	few	TRBJ1-5	TGTGCCAGCCGATTGGCGGGGGGGGGGCCCCAGCATTTT	CASRLAGGGPQHF